These 14 T cell receptor beta chains originate from one sample sequenced in a study of T cells in Graves' hyperthyroidism and ophthalmopathy (dated by TCRdb to the late 2010s). The method was multiplex PCR. The reads were generated on an Illumina HiSeq 2000. The TCR beta CDR3 regions were amplified from the RNA transcripts. For the first round of RT-PCR on the TCR CDR3, the HTBI primer set was used together with the Qiagen OneStep RT-PCR kit. TCRdb ran its own pipeline on the public reads, namely fastp trimming at Q25 and MiXCR clone calling, and kept in-frame beta chains. Records with the same CDR3 protein are collapsed into one entry carrying the most frequent genes and DNA. This sample has hundreds of thousands of distinct CDR3 sequences in its table, and roughly a sixth of those were observed once. Around 18% of the sample is taken by the ten largest. The sequenced material came from blood. The receptors shown here come from a woman aged 18-30 years with Graves' hyperthyroidism.

This clonotype was observed at least ten times. V gene TRBV4-1 combines with J gene TRBJ1-4, with 8 positions matching TRBD1. Trimming removed 10 bases from V and 2 bases from J; junction bases left unmatched: 6. Looked up from germline, CDR1 is MGHRA and CDR2 is YSYEKL. The CDR3 loop spans 14 amino acids. Written as DNA, the CDR3 is TGCGCCACCGGAAGACAGGGGACTAATGAAAAACTGTTTTTT. Amino acid sequence: CATGRQGTNEKLFF.

This sequence joins TRBV25-1 and TRBJ1-6, with D hard to call. The V end lost 4 bases, the J end lost 3 bases, and 4 bases lay between the germline ends. The length of the CDR3 is 13 residues. CDR1 is MGHDK and CDR2 is SYGVNS in the germline V gene. The CDR3 region has the DNA TGTGCCAGCAGTGGATACTATAATTCACCCCTCCACTTT. Its translation: CASSGYYNSPLHF.

There are many counts of this clonotype. The rearrangement links TRBV27 to TRBJ2-5; 7 nucleotides match TRBD1. Unmatched junction bases numbered 4, after V lost 5 bases and J lost 4 bases. In germline, CDR1 is MNHEY, CDR2 SMNVEV (reference sequence). This CDR3 spans 13 amino acids. The CDR3 loop is CASSHTGVETQYF. The DNA of the CDR3 is TGTGCCAGCAGTCACACAGGGGTAGAGACCCAGTACTTC.

This clonotype was detected a few times. The V and J genes are TRBV6-1 and TRBJ1-1; D unresolved. This CDR3 contains 12 residues. Germline V gene sequence: CDR1 MNHNS, CDR2 SASEGT. Trimming took off 6 bases at V and 4 bases at J, with 9 bases between the two ends. The CDR3 region is CASRPGFTEAFF. CDR3 nucleotides: TGTGCCAGCAGACCCGGGTTCACTGAAGCTTTCTTT.

This clonotype occurred many times. CDR3 coding DNA: TGTGCCAGCAGTTACTCTGGGGGGTCCGCTGAAGCTTTCTTT. Protein sequence: CASSYSGGSAEAFF. The chain has TRBV6-5 and TRBJ1-1, with TRBD1 as a possible D gene (5 bases). Deletions cut 0 bases from V and 6 bases from J, with 11 bases between. CDR3 length: 14 amino acids. The germline gives CDR1 MNHEY, CDR2 SVGAGI.

The chain couples TRBV6-2 or TRBV6-3 to TRBJ2-2, with 13 bases lining up with TRBD2. The CDR3 sequence is 19 residues long. Germline CDR1 MNHEY, CDR2 SVGEGT. Unmatched junction bases numbered 9, after V lost 5 bases and J lost 0 bases. DNA of the CDR3: TGTGCCAGCAGTCCGGACAGGACTAGCGGGAGAGCGAACACCGGGGAGCTGTTTTTT. Its translation: CASSPDRTSGRANTGELFF.

This clonotype showed up many times. V is TRBV6-1 and J is TRBJ1-1, with D tentatively TRBD1 (6 bases). The germline V and J ends were trimmed by 9 bases and 3 bases, with 14 bases remaining between them. Germline CDR1 is MNHNS and CDR2 is SASEGT. This CDR3 comprises 13 residues. CDR3 in DNA: TGTGCCAGTTACAGGGAGTTGTACACTGAAGCTTTCTTT. Translated, it gives CASYRELYTEAFF.

The CDR3 DNA is TGCAGTGGCCAGAAGGGCTCGTCCTACAATGAGCAGTTCTTC. This encodes CSGQKGSSYNEQFF. The rearrangement uses TRBV20-1 and TRBJ2-1; no clear D. The germline CDR1 and CDR2 sequences are DFQATT and SNEGSKA (reference sequence). The CDR3 runs to 14 residues. Between the trimmed V and J ends, which lost 7 bases and 1 base, there was a span of 14 bases.

This clonotype showed up many times. The CDR3: CASSAGVGLHYTF. CDR3 sequence (DNA): TGTGCCAGCAGTGCCGGGGTCGGATTGCACTACACCTTC. The chain has TRBV6-1 and TRBJ1-2; D is uncertain. The CDR3 consists of 13 residues. CDR1 is MNHNS, CDR2 SASEGT, per germline. With 4 bases removed from V and 10 bases from J, the gap between germline ends came to 16 bases.

This clonotype has a count of ten or more. V is TRBV20-1 and J is TRBJ2-7; 9 bases align to TRBD2. The CDR3 runs 16 residues. After removal of 3 bases from V and 4 bases from J, the junction contained 13 bases not matched to a gene. The germline V gene encodes CDR1 DFQATT and CDR2 SNEGSKA (reference sequence). In DNA, the CDR3 is TGCAGTGCTAGCCTCCCCCTTGGCGGGAGGGAGTACGAGCAGTACTTC. Encoded protein: CSASLPLGGREYEQYF.

The V gene is TRBV5-1, the J gene TRBJ2-5; TRBD2 matches at 8 bases. Trimming cost V 4 bases and J 2 bases; bases outside gene matches: 13. This CDR3 is built from 17 residues. CDR1 is SGHRS and CDR2 is YFSETQ in the germline V gene. In nucleotides, the CDR3 is TGCGCCAGCAGCCGGACGGGAAGCGGGAGTTTTCAAGAGACCCAGTACTTC. It translates to CASSRTGSGSFQETQYF.

This clonotype showed up just a few times. This rearrangement joins TRBV20-1 to TRBJ1-1; D is undetermined. The CDR3 covers 14 residues. Trimming removed 6 bases from V and 2 bases from J, with 16 bases in between. CDR1 DFQATT and CDR2 SNEGSKA come from the germline V gene (reference sequence). The CDR3 spells CSASPPLGNTEAFF. The CDR3 nucleotides are TGCAGTGCCAGTCCCCCGCTGGGAAACACTGAAGCTTTCTTT.

Note on this clonotype: This may come from a read error, since a much larger clone is one base off. The CDR3 loop is CATSQDRGGKNIQYF. CDR3 sequence (DNA): TGTGCCACCAGCCAAGACAGGGGAGGGAAAAACATTCAGTACTTC. The chain joins TRBV15 to TRBJ2-4; D is possibly TRBD1 (8 bases). This CDR3 has 15 residues. V lost 5 bases to trimming and J lost 4 bases, with 15 bases between them. The V gene's germline CDR1 is LNHNV and CDR2 YYDKDF (reference sequence).

The chain has TRBV7-2 and TRBJ2-7, with D possibly TRBD1 on 6 matching bases. Per germline, CDR1 SGHTA and CDR2 FQGNSA. Trimming took off 5 bases at V and 2 bases at J, with 16 bases between the two ends. This CDR3 has 15 amino acids. The CDR3 loop reads CASSLVRGTTYEQYF. As DNA, the CDR3 is TGTGCCAGCAGCCTCGTCAGGGGAACGACCTACGAGCAGTACTTC.